This TCR beta chain was recorded in a study of naive and memory T cell subsets. This clonotype has a handful of counts. As yet, its antigen is unknown. Trimming shortened V by 3 bases and J by 5 bases, and 19 bases separated the two germline ends. This CDR3 has 16 amino acids. A UMI-containing oligonucleotide was joined by 3' ligation to the TCR cDNA template. Whole-blood samples were around 2.3 ml of peripheral blood from healthy adult volunteers. Amplification of ligated cDNA took four PCR rounds with SP2 and nested alpha and beta constant primers. For blood and skin samples, reverse transcription used TCR alpha and beta constant primers. MiXCR was run by TCRdb on the 5' RACE reads, yielding one entry per CDR3 protein. The sample contains 56,000 or so distinct CDR3 sequences, over 6% of which appear only once. General study findings and limits: This RNA-based method may be sensitive to activation-related transcript changes.

This TCR was sampled from a female donor in good health. This rearrangement joins TRBV12-3 or TRBV12-4 to TRBJ2-5, with D perhaps being TRBD1 or TRBD2 (5 bases each). The CDR3 protein is CASSLVSWGRRETQYF. Here the CDR3 DNA reads TGTGCCAGCAGTTTGGTCTCGTGGGGCCGGAGGGAGACCCAGTACTTC.